These 32 T cell receptor beta chains were sequenced from one sample in a study of blood T cell repertoires in COVID-19. Data came from immunoSEQ multiplex PCR; TCRdb stores just in-frame clones and leaves some out. The sample carries more than 65,000 clones, 91% recorded once. The sample comprised peripheral blood. These receptors were obtained from a human donor in a cohort sampled during active COVID-19.

This clone was counted once. The chain has TRBV24-1 and TRBJ1-2; no clear D. Germline lookup yields CDR1 KGHDR and CDR2 SFDVKD. Trimming pared 5 bases from V and 8 bases from J, leaving 14 bases between. The CDR3 consists of 13 residues. CDR3 coding DNA: TGTGCCACCAGTGCCCGGGGAACGAGAGGCTACACCTTC. Translated, it gives CATSARGTRGYTF.

V usage is TRBV6-2 or TRBV6-3 and J usage is TRBJ2-7, with D perhaps TRBD2 (6 bases). The germline V gene encodes CDR1 MNHEY and CDR2 SVGEGT. The CDR3 has 12 residues. V was cut by 6 bases and J by 9 bases, with 15 bases left in between. DNA of the CDR3: TGTGCCAGCAGCTTCCGACGGGAGCGGCAGTACTTC. Encoded protein: CASSFRRERQYF.

J is TRBJ1-1 and V is TRBV28; unclear D gene. Germline loops: CDR1 MDHEN, CDR2 SYDVKM. The germline V and J ends were trimmed by 9 bases and 0 bases, with 8 bases remaining between them. There are 12 residues in the CDR3. CDR3 sequence: CASRVVNTEAFF. CDR3 coding DNA: TGTGCCAGTCGGGTGGTGAACACTGAAGCTTTCTTT.

This chain connects TRBV4-1 to TRBJ2-7, with D maybe TRBD1 (5 bases). The CDR3 length is 14 residues. Trimming left V 2 bases short and J 1 base short, with 9 bases between. Germline assignment: CDR1 MGHRA and CDR2 YSYEKL. CDR3 coding DNA: TGCGCCAGCAGCCAAATGACAGTTTCCTACGAGCAGTACTTC. Protein: CASSQMTVSYEQYF.

The rearrangement uses TRBV9 and TRBJ1-1; 12 bases fit TRBD1. The CDR3 extends over 15 amino acids. Losses at the gene ends were 2 bases for V and 7 bases for J; bases not matched to a gene: 6. CDR1 and CDR2 (germline): SGDLS, YYNGEE. This CDR3 is CASSVGTGGLVEAFF. The CDR3 DNA reads as TGTGCCAGCAGCGTGGGGACAGGGGGCCTCGTTGAAGCTTTCTTT.

The gene calls are TRBV27 and TRBJ1-3; D possibly corresponds to TRBD1 (5 bases). V was clipped by 5 bases and J by 8 bases, with 22 bases between them. The CDR3 covers 16 residues. Germline V CDR1 and CDR2: MNHEY, SMNVEV (reference sequence). The CDR3 region is CASSPRTADGGYTIYF. CDR3 in DNA: TGTGCCAGCAGTCCAAGGACGGCGGACGGGGGTTACACCATATATTTT.

The J gene is TRBJ1-3, the V gene TRBV11-2; D unresolved. Germline assignment: CDR1 SGHAT and CDR2 FQNNGV. Trimming left V 5 bases short and J 0 bases short, with 14 bases between. This CDR3 contains 16 residues. This CDR3 reads CASSNDLRSSGNTIYF. The CDR3 coding sequence is TGTGCCAGCAGCAACGACCTCCGGAGCTCTGGAAACACCATATATTTT.

The chain links TRBV6-5 to TRBJ2-1; D gene uncertain. CDR1 is MNHEY and CDR2 is SVGAGI in the germline V gene. This CDR3 region has 13 residues. The V gene lost 5 bases and the J gene lost 1 base, with 6 bases spanning the gap. CDR3 sequence (DNA): TGTGCCAGCAGTACGGGTTCCTACAATGAGCAGTTCTTC. Encoded protein: CASSTGSYNEQFF.

This clone was counted once. CDR3 sequence (DNA): TGCAGTGCTAGTACAGGGACCTACGAGCAGTACTTC. It codes for CSASTGTYEQYF. The chain links TRBV20-1 to TRBJ2-7; weak D call: TRBD1 (6 bases). V was clipped by 3 bases and J by 2 bases, with 8 bases between them. From germline, CDR1 is DFQATT and CDR2 SNEGSKA (reference sequence). The CDR3 sequence is 12 residues long.

The chain recombines TRBV11-2 with TRBJ2-2; D is unclear. With 4 bases removed from V and 6 bases from J, the gap between germline ends came to 12 bases. Germline CDR1 and CDR2: SGHAT and FQNNGV. CDR3 size: 14 residues. The CDR3 DNA sequence: TGTGCCAGCAGCTCACCTAGTAAGCCCGGGGAGCTGTTTTTT. Translating it yields CASSSPSKPGELFF.

The genes are TRBV27 and TRBJ2-7, with 10 bases identical to TRBD1. With V trimmed by 0 bases and J by 3 bases, 2 bases remained unmatched. Looked up from germline, CDR1 is MNHEY and CDR2 is SMNVEV (reference sequence). The CDR3 has 15 residues. The CDR3: CASSLSRTGGYEQYF. The CDR3 bases are TGTGCCAGCAGTTTATCCCGGACAGGGGGCTACGAGCAGTACTTC.

The DNA of the CDR3 is TGTGCCACCTTACACCGGGGAAAGGGGGCGCACGAGCAGTACTTC. Amino acid sequence: CATLHRGKGAHEQYF. The V gene is TRBV24-1, the J gene TRBJ2-7; 7 bases line up with TRBD1. This CDR3 region has 15 residues. J was trimmed by 5 bases and V by 9 bases; bases with no gene match: 15. The V gene's germline CDR1 is KGHDR and CDR2 SFDVKD.

V gene TRBV11-2 combines with J gene TRBJ2-3; 9 bases are shared with TRBD2. There are 16 residues in the CDR3. V shed 4 bases and J 2 bases; nucleotides not matched to a gene: 7. Per germline, CDR1 SGHAT and CDR2 FQNNGV. The DNA for the CDR3 is TGTGCCAGCAGCTCTCAGCGGGGGGCCCACACAGATACGCAGTATTTT. This gives the protein CASSSQRGAHTDTQYF.

The chain carries TRBV12-5 and TRBJ1-1; D is undetermined. CDR1 is LGHNT, CDR2 FRNRAP, per germline. The V gene lost 2 bases and the J gene lost 1 base, with 17 bases spanning the gap. This CDR3 contains 17 residues. CDR3 coding DNA: TGTGCTAGTGGTTTGTCCCAAAGAGGGAGGCGGAACACTGAAGCTTTCTTT. This codes for CASGLSQRGRRNTEAFF.

The chain couples TRBV15 to TRBJ2-7, with D possibly matching TRBD2 (5 bases). V was pared by 6 bases and J by 0 bases, with 12 bases between. The CDR3 is made up of 14 amino acids. The germline V gene has CDR1 LNHNV and CDR2 YYDKDF (reference sequence). CDR3 sequence: CATSRRGNSYEQYF. In DNA, the CDR3 is TGTGCCACCAGTCGACGGGGAAACTCCTACGAGCAGTACTTC.

This clone was seen once. V gene TRBV9 combines with J gene TRBJ2-7, with D possibly TRBD1 on 8 matching bases. The CDR3 has 13 amino acids. Looked up from germline, CDR1 is SGDLS and CDR2 is YYNGEE. V lost 4 bases and J 7 bases, leaving 15 bases between the germline ends. Written as DNA, the CDR3 is TGTGCCAGCAGCCCAGGACAGGGAGGGGAGCAGTACTTC. Translated, it gives CASSPGQGGEQYF.

The chain carries TRBV6-5 and TRBJ2-7, with 10 bases lining up with TRBD1. The CDR3 is made up of 14 amino acids. CDR1 is MNHEY and CDR2 is SVGAGI in the germline V gene. The V gene end was trimmed by 5 bases and the J gene end by 4 bases; junction bases not matched to a gene: 5. The CDR3 region has the DNA TGTGCCAGCAGTACGCGACAGGGGGCTTACGAGCAGTACTTC. This sequence encodes CASSTRQGAYEQYF.

This chain joins TRBV28 and TRBJ1-3; D remains ambiguous. Germline V gene lookup returns CDR1 MDHEN and CDR2 SYDVKM. The CDR3 covers 15 residues. Trimming left V 4 bases short and J 4 bases short, with 14 bases between. As DNA, the CDR3 is TGTGCCAGCAGTTCTCTGGGCTTAGGAGGAAACACCATATATTTT. Translating it yields CASSSLGLGGNTIYF.

The CDR3 coding sequence is TGTGCCAGCAGCGGAGGTGGGGCAGGCAATCAGCCCCAGCATTTT. Translation gives CASSGGGAGNQPQHF. V is TRBV9 and J is TRBJ1-5; D is possibly TRBD1 (5 bases). The CDR3 has 15 amino acids. Per the germline V gene, CDR1 is SGDLS and CDR2 is YYNGEE. Trimming cost V 3 bases and J 2 bases, with 12 bases left between them.

The chain carries TRBV30 and TRBJ1-2, with D possibly TRBD1 on 6 matching bases. CDR3 length equals 15 residues. Trimming stripped 0 bases from V and 2 bases from J, with 13 bases between. Germline CDR1 is GTSNPN and CDR2 is SVGIG (reference sequence). CDR3 in DNA: TGTGCCTGGAGTGTAGGGCCAGGGGCGAACTATGGCTACACCTTC. Its translation: CAWSVGPGANYGYTF.

The rearrangement uses TRBV29-1 and TRBJ2-7; 7 nucleotides line up with TRBD1. Germline V gene lookup returns CDR1 SQVTM and CDR2 ANQGSEA. Trimming took 7 bases from V and 3 from J; bases not matched to a gene: 15. CDR3 length: 15 amino acids. The CDR3 DNA follows: TGCAGCGCCCTATACCGGACAGGCAGCGACTACGAGCAGTACTTC. Its translation: CSALYRTGSDYEQYF.

The V and J genes are TRBV2 and TRBJ1-1; TRBD1 matches 7 bases. Losses at the gene ends were 3 bases for V and 4 bases for J; bases not matched to a gene: 2. The CDR3 runs to 13 residues. The germline CDR1 and CDR2 sequences are SNHLY and FYNNEI. The CDR3 sequence: CASSDNRGTEAFF. CDR3 sequence (DNA): TGTGCCAGCAGTGATAACAGGGGCACTGAAGCTTTCTTT.

V gene TRBV13 combines with J gene TRBJ2-3; 10 nucleotides agree with TRBD2. Germline CDR1 PRHDT, CDR2 FYEKMQ (reference sequence). V shed 5 bases and J 1 base; nucleotides not matched to a gene: 9. This CDR3 has 17 residues. The chain's CDR3 is CASSLKTGTSGTDTQYF. CDR3 in DNA: TGTGCCAGCAGCCTAAAGACAGGGACTAGCGGCACAGATACGCAGTATTTT.

The chain recombines TRBV30 with TRBJ1-6; no definite D call. Germline-derived CDR1 and CDR2 are GTSNPN and SVGIG (reference sequence). The V end lost 3 bases, the J end lost 9 bases, and 15 bases lay between the germline ends. CDR3 length: 14 residues. CDR3 sequence reads: CAWRPYGLGSPLHF. The CDR3, as DNA: TGTGCCTGGAGACCGTATGGTCTCGGTTCACCCCTCCACTTT.

This chain uses TRBV3-1 (or the pseudogene TRBV3-2) with TRBJ1-1; 8 nucleotides match TRBD1. The germline V gene has CDR1 LGHDT and CDR2 YNNKEL (reference sequence). V gave up 4 bases and J gave up 5 bases; unmatched junction bases: 3. The CDR3 loop spans 13 amino acids. CDR3 in DNA: TGTGCCAGCAGCCCCAGACAGGGGACTGAAGCTTTCTTT. Translation: CASSPRQGTEAFF.

This chain joins TRBV27 and TRBJ1-2; 12 bases align to TRBD1. CDR1 is MNHEY, CDR2 SMNVEV, per germline (reference sequence). Unmatched junction bases numbered 6, after V lost 6 bases and J lost 10 bases. The CDR3 totals 13 residues. CDR3 sequence (DNA): TGTGCCAGCAGGGGACAGGGGGCGCAGGACTACACCTTC. Amino acids: CASRGQGAQDYTF.

Of note for this clone: The germline gene is not matched at one end of the junction; a read error may be the cause. DNA of the CDR3: TGTGCCAGCAGGAACCGAGTTTCCTGTAATTCACCCCTCCACTTT. This encodes CASRNRVSCNSPLHF. The chain joins TRBV5-7 to TRBJ1-6; D ambiguous. TRBV5-7 is labeled an ORF, and its function is uncertain. This CDR3 spans 15 amino acids.

This chain links TRBV13 with TRBJ1-2, with TRBD1 as a possible D gene (5 bases). CDR1 and CDR2 from the germline V gene are PRHDT and FYEKMQ (reference sequence). Trimming pared 5 bases from V and 4 bases from J, leaving 14 bases between. The CDR3 has 14 amino acids. CDR3 sequence reads: CASSQGQDLYGYTF. The CDR3 nucleotides are TGTGCCAGCAGCCAGGGTCAGGACCTCTATGGCTACACCTTC. Based on the CDR3 plus reference TRBV13 and TRBJ1-2, the full variable domain is AAGVIQSPRHLIKEKRETATLKCYPIPRHDTVYWYQQGPGQDPQFLISFYEKMQSDKGSIPDRFSAQQFSDYHSELNMSSLELGDSALYFCASSQGQDLYGYTFGSGTRLTVV.

The rearrangement joins TRBV6-6 to TRBJ1-5, with a possible D match to TRBD1 (5 bases). Germline values: CDR1 MNHNY, CDR2 SVGAGI (reference sequence). Trimming stripped 4 bases from V and 0 bases from J, with 7 bases between. This CDR3 has 14 residues. The CDR3 reads CASSWGDSNQPQHF. The CDR3 bases are TGTGCCAGCAGTTGGGGGGATAGCAATCAGCCCCAGCATTTT.

The J gene is TRBJ1-2, the V gene TRBV11-2, with TRBD1 identical over 7 bases. Germline V gene sequence: CDR1 SGHAT, CDR2 FQNNGV. The V gene end was trimmed by 5 bases and the J gene end by 0 bases; junction bases not matched to a gene: 9. This CDR3 contains 16 residues. Written as DNA, the CDR3 is TGTGCCAGCAGCGCCGGGACAGCCGGAGCTAACTATGGCTACACCTTC. Its translation is CASSAGTAGANYGYTF.

V usage is TRBV12-3 or TRBV12-4 and J usage is TRBJ2-7; tentative D call: TRBD1 (5 bases). The CDR3 runs to 13 residues. The V gene lost 3 bases and the J gene lost 2 bases, with 8 bases spanning the gap. The CDR3 region is CASSLVGAYEQYF. The CDR3 nucleotides are TGTGCCAGCAGTTTGGTAGGGGCCTACGAGCAGTACTTC.

The V and J genes are TRBV10-2 and TRBJ1-2; D is perhaps TRBD1 (6 bases). V was clipped by 8 bases and J by 7 bases, with 20 bases between them. The germline V gene encodes CDR1 WSHSY and CDR2 SAAADI. CDR3 length equals 14 residues. The CDR3 here is CASGGLRGIGGYTF. The CDR3 DNA follows: TGCGCCAGCGGGGGCCTGCGGGGGATCGGTGGCTACACCTTC.